The 29 T cell receptor beta chains presented below share a single source sample, sequenced in a study of OX40 agonist ivuxolimab in advanced cancers. Sequenced by immunoSEQ multiplex PCR; TCRdb stores in-frame clones only, minus some. Of about 96,000 clones in the sample, under 90% are singletons; the top ten hold about 5.8%. Sequenced material: CD4+ or CD8+ T cells sorted from blood, taken in a trial of the OX40 agonist ivuxolimab. Source of these receptors: an adult with an advanced solid tumor such as melanoma, head and neck, liver or kidney cancer.

This clone appeared a single time. CDR3 region: CASSIDPRVYNEQFF. For the CDR3, the DNA is TGTGCCAGTAGTATAGACCCGCGGGTCTACAATGAGCAGTTCTTC. V gene TRBV19 combines with J gene TRBJ2-1; tentatively, D is TRBD2 (5 bases). Trimming pared 0 bases from V and 3 bases from J, leaving 9 bases between. Germline assignment: CDR1 LNHDA and CDR2 SQIVND (reference sequence). CDR3 length equals 15 residues.

The rearrangement joins TRBV28 to TRBJ2-1; 12 bases fit TRBD2. The J segment lost 7 bases and the V segment lost 5 bases, leaving 9 bases of the junction unmatched. The CDR3 runs 16 residues. CDR1 and CDR2 from the germline V gene are MDHEN and SYDVKM. CDR3 bases: TGTGCCAGCAGTCCGACGGAGACTAGCGGGAGAAATGAGCAGTTCTTC. Amino acids: CASSPTETSGRNEQFF.

The chain links TRBV5-6 to TRBJ2-5; unclear D gene. The J call may be incorrect, as the DNA end agrees better with TRBJ2-7. Germline values: CDR1 SGHDT, CDR2 YYEEEE. The CDR3 has 14 residues. The CDR3 region has the DNA TGTGCCAGCAGCTTGAGTTGGGGCTCCTACGAGCAGTACTTC. Translated, it gives CASSLSWGSYEQYF.

This clone was recorded only once. The rearrangement links TRBV7-8 to TRBJ1-2; perhaps TRBD1 as D (5 bases). The germline gives CDR1 SGHVS, CDR2 FQNEAQ. CDR3 length: 15 amino acids. V was pared by 4 bases and J by 4 bases, with 16 bases between. The chain's CDR3 is CASSSRDLRGYGYTF. As DNA, the CDR3 is TGTGCCAGCAGCTCCCGGGACTTAAGAGGCTATGGCTACACCTTC.

This chain uses TRBV19 with TRBJ2-7; 7 nucleotides agree with TRBD2. Germline V gene data show CDR1 as LNHDA and CDR2 as SQIVND (reference sequence). V gave up 1 base and J gave up 2 bases; unmatched junction bases: 2. This CDR3 has 14 residues. The chain's CDR3 is CASSIGRGAYEQYF. The CDR3 DNA is TGTGCCAGTAGTATAGGTCGGGGGGCCTACGAGCAGTACTTC.

This sequence joins TRBV7-2 and TRBJ1-1, with 7 nucleotides matching TRBD1. Unmatched junction bases numbered 10, after V lost 5 bases and J lost 7 bases. There are 14 residues in the CDR3. The germline gives CDR1 SGHTA, CDR2 FQGNSA. CDR3 region: CASSRDRDSREAFF. The DNA of the CDR3 is TGTGCCAGCAGCCGCGATAGGGACAGCCGTGAAGCTTTCTTT. The full variable domain, its missing parts supplied by reference TRBV7-2 and TRBJ1-1, is GAGVSQSPSNKVTEKGKDVELRCDPISGHTALYWYRQSLGQGLEFLIYFQGNSAPDKSGLPSDRFSAERTGGSVSTLTIQRTQQEDSAVYLCASSRDRDSREAFFGQGTRLTVV.

The CDR3 DNA reads TGTGCCAGCCTTGGGACAGGACTTAACTATGGCTACACCTTC. Residues: CASLGTGLNYGYTF. This chain joins TRBV27 and TRBJ1-2; 8 nucleotides line up with TRBD1. The V gene's germline CDR1 is MNHEY and CDR2 SMNVEV (reference sequence). The CDR3 runs to 14 residues. The trim removed 8 bases at V and 1 base at J, leaving 6 bases unmatched.

J is TRBJ1-2 and V is TRBV30; the match to TRBD1 covers 8 bases. J gave up 4 bases and V 4 bases, and 14 bases lay outside the gene matches. The CDR3 extends over 16 amino acids. Germline V CDR1 and CDR2: GTSNPN, SVGIG (reference sequence). Here the CDR3 reads CAWTSSRRGRAYGYTF. The DNA of the CDR3 is TGTGCCTGGACCAGCTCTCGCAGGGGGCGGGCCTATGGCTACACCTTC.

The CDR3 region is CAWSGRQEQFF. The DNA for the CDR3 is TGTGCCTGGAGTGGGAGGCAGGAGCAGTTCTTC. This chain uses TRBV30 with TRBJ2-1; D possibly corresponds to TRBD2 (5 bases). The V gene's germline CDR1 is GTSNPN and CDR2 SVGIG (reference sequence). The V end lost 1 base, the J end lost 10 bases, and 8 bases lay between the germline ends. This CDR3 comprises 11 residues.

This sequence joins TRBV10-3 and TRBJ2-5; D might be TRBD1 (6 bases). This CDR3 is 13 amino acids long. V lost 6 bases and J 1 base, leaving 9 bases between the germline ends. CDR1 and CDR2 from the germline V gene are ENHRY and SYGVKD. The CDR3 reads CAIRDSGQETQYF. DNA of the CDR3: TGTGCCATCAGGGACAGTGGCCAAGAGACCCAGTACTTC.

The chain joins TRBV7-6 to TRBJ2-1, with 12 bases fitting TRBD2. This CDR3 contains 16 residues. V lost 5 bases and J lost 7; bases outside the gene matches: 9. The V gene's germline CDR1 is SGHVS and CDR2 FNYEAQ. CDR3: CASSPKTSGRWNEQFF. The CDR3 DNA reads as TGTGCCAGCAGCCCGAAGACTAGCGGGAGATGGAATGAGCAGTTCTTC.

The chain links TRBV7-2 to TRBJ2-6; D not resolved. Germline V CDR1 and CDR2: SGHTA, FQGNSA. V was cut by 2 bases and J by 0 bases, with 11 bases left in between. The CDR3 loop spans 17 amino acids. In DNA, the CDR3 is TGTGCCAGCAGCTTAATAGGCAGTCACTCTGGGGCCAACGTCCTGACTTTC. Translating gives CASSLIGSHSGANVLTF.

The CDR3 DNA follows: TGTGCCAGCAGCTTATCCCAGACGAACACTGAAGCTTTCTTT. It translates to CASSLSQTNTEAFF. V and J are TRBV7-9 and TRBJ1-1; D unresolved. The CDR3 runs to 14 residues. Looked up from germline, CDR1 is SEHNR and CDR2 is FQNEAQ (reference sequence). V lost 2 bases and J lost 1, with 8 bases in between.

This clone came up a few times. This sample also contains other DNA sequences that code for the same CDR3. The chain is built from TRBV2 and TRBJ1-2; tentative D call: TRBD1 (5 bases). Germline V gene sequence: CDR1 SNHLY, CDR2 FYNNEI. The CDR3 spans 13 residues. The ends were cut back, 3 bases at V and 5 bases at J, with 10 bases in the middle. CDR3 amino acids: CASSEGTDYGYTF. The CDR3 DNA sequence: TGTGCCAGCAGTGAGGGGACTGATTATGGCTACACCTTC.

This clone was picked up one time. V usage is TRBV30 and J usage is TRBJ2-7; TRBD1 is a possible D gene (5 bases). CDR1 is GTSNPN and CDR2 is SVGIG in the germline V gene (reference sequence). The length of the CDR3 is 12 residues. The V gene lost 3 bases and the J gene lost 6 bases, with 12 bases spanning the gap. CDR3 in amino acids: CAWSPQGSEQYF. CDR3 bases: TGTGCCTGGAGCCCCCAGGGATCCGAGCAGTACTTC.

This chain joins TRBV4-3 and TRBJ1-2; D gene ambiguous. The CDR3 is 15 residues long. With 0 bases removed from V and 0 bases from J, the gap between germline ends came to 8 bases. Germline CDR1 reads LGHNA; CDR2 reads YSLEER. Here the CDR3 reads CASSQDSGSNYGYTF. The DNA for the CDR3 is TGCGCCAGCAGCCAAGATTCGGGGTCTAACTATGGCTACACCTTC.

This chain links TRBV7-3 with TRBJ2-6; D unclear. V lost 0 bases and J 2 bases, leaving 8 bases between the germline ends. There are 16 residues in the CDR3. Germline CDR1 reads SGHTA; CDR2 reads FQGTGA. The CDR3 loop reads CASSLTSGPGANVLTF. The CDR3 DNA follows: TGTGCCAGCAGCTTAACCTCCGGTCCTGGGGCCAACGTCCTGACTTTC.

The chain is built from TRBV23-1 and TRBJ2-3, with D maybe TRBD2 (5 bases). TRBV23-1 is annotated as an ORF whose role is uncertain. Deletions cut 4 bases from V and 0 bases from J, with 14 bases between. The CDR3 extends over 16 amino acids. CDR3 nucleotide sequence: TGCGCCAGCAGTCTCCCCGACTATTCTAGCACAGATACGCAGTATTTT. Translation: CASSLPDYSSTDTQYF.

This clone was counted many times. The V gene is TRBV10-1, the J gene TRBJ2-7; 9 bases align to TRBD1. Trimming at V came to 4 bases and at J to 3 bases, leaving 7 bases not matched to a gene. Germline CDR1 reads WNHNN; CDR2 reads SYGVQD (reference sequence). This CDR3 spans 15 amino acids. The CDR3 bases are TGCGCCAGCAGTGGAGGGGGACAGGGCTACTACGAGCAGTACTTC. This translates into CASSGGGQGYYEQYF.

The CDR3 bases are TGTGCCAGCAAGGGTGGTGGTAGCAATCAGCCCCAGCATTTT. Translation gives CASKGGGSNQPQHF. J is TRBJ1-5 and V is TRBV25-1; D remains ambiguous. Trimming removed 7 bases at V and 0 bases at J, with 10 bases between. The germline gives CDR1 MGHDK, CDR2 SYGVNS. There are 14 residues in the CDR3.

The chain recombines TRBV6-5 with TRBJ2-7; 7 bases match TRBD1. CDR3 length: 15 amino acids. Germline V gives CDR1 MNHEY, CDR2 SVGAGI. Unmatched junction bases numbered 15, after V lost 6 bases and J lost 7 bases. For the CDR3, the DNA is TGTGCCAGCAGCTTGGGGCCACAGGGGTCGGGAGAGCAGTACTTC. Amino acid sequence: CASSLGPQGSGEQYF.

The rearrangement joins TRBV5-5 to TRBJ2-7; D is perhaps TRBD1 (5 bases). CDR1 and CDR2 from the germline V gene are SGHKS and YYEKEE (reference sequence). This CDR3 has 16 residues. Trimming cost V 4 bases and J 1 base, with 18 bases left between them. The CDR3 protein is CASSAYRIIPSYEQYF. The CDR3 DNA sequence: TGTGCCAGCAGCGCGTACAGGATTATCCCATCCTACGAGCAGTACTTC.

This clone has a single count. V usage is TRBV6-6 and J usage is TRBJ2-7, with D possibly called TRBD1 or TRBD2 (5 bases each). This CDR3 has 15 residues. V was cut by 8 bases and J by 0 bases, with 17 bases left in between. In germline, CDR1 is MNHNY, CDR2 SVGAGI (reference sequence). The CDR3 DNA follows: TGTGCCAGCCGTCTGGGTGAGGGACCCTCCTACGAGCAGTACTTC. This sequence encodes CASRLGEGPSYEQYF.

This clone has ten or more counts. The V and J genes are TRBV19 and TRBJ1-5; a weak D match, TRBD1 (5 bases). Trimming took off 3 bases at V and 2 bases at J, with 8 bases between the two ends. This CDR3 has 14 residues. Per germline, CDR1 LNHDA and CDR2 SQIVND (reference sequence). The CDR3 bases are TGTGCCAGTAGTATTTTGGGGGGCAATCAGCCCCAGCATTTT. Its translation is CASSILGGNQPQHF.

This clone showed up just a few times. The chain joins TRBV21-1 to TRBJ2-7; the table gives TRBD1 as D, unverified against the DNA. TRBV21-1 corresponds to a pseudogene. This CDR3 is 15 amino acids long. CDR3 sequence reads: CASSKARDRTYEQYF. Written as DNA, the CDR3 is TGTGCCAGCAGCAAAGCCCGGGACAGAACCTACGAGCAGTACTTC.

The chain is built from TRBV4-2 and TRBJ2-1; a possible D gene is TRBD2 (6 bases). The germline gives CDR1 LGHNA, CDR2 YNFKEQ. The CDR3 length is 17 residues. V dropped 0 bases and J dropped 4 bases, with 16 bases sitting between them. The CDR3 DNA reads TGTGCCAGCAGCCAAGATGGGGCGGGGCCGGGATACAATGAGCAGTTCTTC. Translating gives CASSQDGAGPGYNEQFF.

The rearrangement links TRBV6-5 to TRBJ2-1; 7 bases map to TRBD2. The ends lost 7 bases at V and 4 bases at J; junction bases unmatched: 10. This CDR3 is built from 15 residues. Germline V lookup: CDR1 MNHEY, CDR2 SVGAGI. CDR3 amino acids: CASTHGRQRYNEQFF. CDR3 bases: TGTGCCAGCACCCACGGGAGGCAAAGGTACAATGAGCAGTTCTTC.

A word on this clone: Other DNA sequences in this specimen translate into the identical CDR3. The chain carries TRBV6-1 and TRBJ1-3; D is unresolved. CDR3 length: 13 amino acids. V was clipped by 7 bases and J by 0 bases, with 7 bases between them. Germline V CDR1 and CDR2: MNHNS, SASEGT. In nucleotides, the CDR3 is TGTGCCAGCATTGTAAGCTCTGGAAACACCATATATTTT. Translated: CASIVSSGNTIYF.

This chain connects TRBV19 to TRBJ1-4, with 8 bases that match TRBD1. CDR1 is LNHDA and CDR2 is SQIVND in the germline V gene (reference sequence). This CDR3 spans 15 amino acids. Trimming at V came to 6 bases and at J to 2 bases, leaving 5 bases not matched to a gene. The CDR3 sequence is CASSPTGVTNEKLFF. CDR3 DNA: TGTGCCAGTAGCCCGACAGGGGTGACTAATGAAAAACTGTTTTTT.